A selection of T cell receptor beta chains follows, all from one sample in a study of cytomegalovirus exposure and HLA in healthy donors. Generated by immunoSEQ multiplex PCR, the TCRdb table keeps only in-frame clones and is missing some. This sample has more than 85,000 clones, with around 72% found just once. Sequencing was done on a sample of PBMCs. The receptors originated from a man younger than 40 in good health and CMV-seronegative. CDR3s leave out the opening cysteine and the closing phenylalanine or tryptophan.

V	J	CDR3
TRBV28	TRBJ1-4	ASSFTGATNEKLF
TRBV15	TRBJ2-3	ATSRDLASSTDTQY
TRBV11-3	TRBJ1-1	ASSLEAENTEAF
TRBV5-1	TRBJ2-7	ASSGDTTRHEQY
TRBV4-2	TRBJ2-4	ASSRGGEDIQY
TRBV14	TRBJ2-5	ASSGLAGKETQY
TRBV7-2	TRBJ1-4	ASTNREMGEKLF
TRBV10-3	TRBJ2-7	AISQGLAATDSYEQY
TRBV30	TRBJ1-5	AWSVSPGGNQPQH
TRBV27	TRBJ1-1	ASKGGVHTEAF
TRBV6-5	TRBJ2-2	ASSYSRSTGELF
TRBV15	TRBJ2-1	ATSRATSGGAFYEQF
TRBV21-1	TRBJ1-4	ASSKECQTGGAGEKLF
TRBV7-2	TRBJ2-1	ASSLRPAGGRTEQF
TRBV9	TRBJ2-1	ASSVGPSWSSYNEQF
TRBV4-2	TRBJ1-2	ASSQDSTRRGYT
TRBV28	TRBJ1-5	ASTAQGTGSNQPQH
TRBV9	-	ASSVEADFYEQY
TRBV12-5	TRBJ1-1	ASGFGDTEAF
TRBV6-1	TRBJ1-5	ASTFDKGQPQH
TRBV19	TRBJ2-2	ASSTQVYTGELF
TRBV7-6	TRBJ2-2	ASSLMQGDGELF
TRBV28	TRBJ2-7	ASSLLVAGAREQY
TRBV5-1	TRBJ2-1	ASSYSAGSSYNEQF
TRBV15	TRBJ1-1	ATSRRQGPNTEAF
TRBV6-1	TRBJ1-1	ASTYGSTEAF
TRBV4-3	TRBJ2-7	ASSQGTVYYEQY
TRBV30	TRBJ1-4	AWSSLGTKKLF
TRBV5-6	TRBJ2-5	ASSSRQKETQY
TRBV10-3	TRBJ2-1	AISDVSGKGNEQF
TRBV29-1	TRBJ1-5	SVGTGGSNQPQH
TRBV6-5	TRBJ2-7	ASRRGLTYEQY
TRBV29-1	TRBJ2-7	SVAGLGVEQY
TRBV18	TRBJ2-7	ASSDRREPYEQY
TRBV28	TRBJ2-7	ASSLAGDYEQY
TRBV28	TRBJ1-5	ASSFGGVAQPQH
TRBV19	TRBJ1-2	ASTAAGAGRGIGYT
TRBV5-5	TRBJ1-4	ASSLSPGHEKLF
TRBV9	TRBJ2-1	ASSVSTGENNEQF
TRBV30	TRBJ2-2	AWSLGQGAGELF
TRBV5-6	TRBJ2-5	ASSPGLGPQETQY
TRBV5-4	TRBJ2-5	ASSLAFLAGGRETQY
TRBV9	TRBJ2-7	ASSPGVTSYEQY
TRBV30	TRBJ1-1	ASRGFMNTEAF